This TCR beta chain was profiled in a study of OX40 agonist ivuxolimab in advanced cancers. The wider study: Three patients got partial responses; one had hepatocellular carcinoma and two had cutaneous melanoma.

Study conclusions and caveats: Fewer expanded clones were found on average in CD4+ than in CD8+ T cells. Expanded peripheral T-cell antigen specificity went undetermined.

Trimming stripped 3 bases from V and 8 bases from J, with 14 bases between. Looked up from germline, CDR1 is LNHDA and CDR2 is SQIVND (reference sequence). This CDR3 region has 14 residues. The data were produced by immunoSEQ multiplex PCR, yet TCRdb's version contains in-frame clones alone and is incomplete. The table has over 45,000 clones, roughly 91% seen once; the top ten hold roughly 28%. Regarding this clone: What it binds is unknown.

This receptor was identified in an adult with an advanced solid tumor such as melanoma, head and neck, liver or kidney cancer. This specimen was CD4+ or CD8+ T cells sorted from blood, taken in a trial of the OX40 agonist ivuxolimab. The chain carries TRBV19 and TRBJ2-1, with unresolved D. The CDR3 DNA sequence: TGTGCCAGTAGTATGTGGACCCTAGGCGATGAGCAGTTCTTC. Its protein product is CASSMWTLGDEQFF.